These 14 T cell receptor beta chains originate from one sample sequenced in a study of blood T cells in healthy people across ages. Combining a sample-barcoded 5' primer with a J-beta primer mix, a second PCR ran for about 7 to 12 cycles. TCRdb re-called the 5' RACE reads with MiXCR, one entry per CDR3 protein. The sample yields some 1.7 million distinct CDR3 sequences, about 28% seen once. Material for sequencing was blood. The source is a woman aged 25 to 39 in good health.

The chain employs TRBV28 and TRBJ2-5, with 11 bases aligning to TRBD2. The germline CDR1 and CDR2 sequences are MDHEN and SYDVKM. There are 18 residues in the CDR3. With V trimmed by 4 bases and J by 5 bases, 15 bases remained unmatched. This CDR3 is CASSSRTGTSGGHETQYF. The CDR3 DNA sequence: TGTGCCAGCAGTTCCCGGACCGGGACTAGCGGTGGTCATGAGACCCAGTACTTC.

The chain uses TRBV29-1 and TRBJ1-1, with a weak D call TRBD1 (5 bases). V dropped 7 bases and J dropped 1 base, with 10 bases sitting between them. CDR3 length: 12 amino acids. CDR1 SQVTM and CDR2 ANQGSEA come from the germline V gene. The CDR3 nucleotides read TGCAGCGGTACAGGCCCGAACACTGAAGCTTTCTTT. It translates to CSGTGPNTEAFF.

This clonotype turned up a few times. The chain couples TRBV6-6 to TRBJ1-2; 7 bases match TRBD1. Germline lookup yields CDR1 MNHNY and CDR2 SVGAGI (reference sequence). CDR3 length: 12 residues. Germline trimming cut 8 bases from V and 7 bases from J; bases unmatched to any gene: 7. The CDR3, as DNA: TGTGCCAGCGATACAGGGGTCGGTGGCTACACCTTC. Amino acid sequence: CASDTGVGGYTF.

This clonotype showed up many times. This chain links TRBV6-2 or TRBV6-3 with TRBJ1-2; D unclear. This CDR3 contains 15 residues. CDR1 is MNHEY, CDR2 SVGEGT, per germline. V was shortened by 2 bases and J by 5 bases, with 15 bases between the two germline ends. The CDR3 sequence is CASSYNARRTYGYTF. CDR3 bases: TGTGCCAGCAGTTACAATGCTCGACGGACTTATGGCTACACCTTC.

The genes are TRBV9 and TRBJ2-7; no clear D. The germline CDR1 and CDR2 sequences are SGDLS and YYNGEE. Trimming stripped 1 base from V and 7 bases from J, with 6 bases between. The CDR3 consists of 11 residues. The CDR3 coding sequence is TGTGCCAGCAGCGTAAATTCTGAGCAGTACTTC. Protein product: CASSVNSEQYF.

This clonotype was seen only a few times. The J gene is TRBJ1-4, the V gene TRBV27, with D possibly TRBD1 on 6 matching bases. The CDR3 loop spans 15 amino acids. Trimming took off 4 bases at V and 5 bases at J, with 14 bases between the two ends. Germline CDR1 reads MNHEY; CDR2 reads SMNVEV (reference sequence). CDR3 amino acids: CASSSGVRGNEKLFF. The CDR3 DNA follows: TGTGCCAGCAGTTCGGGAGTCAGGGGAAATGAAAAACTGTTTTTT.

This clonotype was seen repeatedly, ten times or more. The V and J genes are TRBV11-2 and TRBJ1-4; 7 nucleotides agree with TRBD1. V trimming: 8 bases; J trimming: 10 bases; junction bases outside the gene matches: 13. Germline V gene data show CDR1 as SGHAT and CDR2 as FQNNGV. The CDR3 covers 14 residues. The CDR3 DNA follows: TGTGCCAGCCGCCGTGAGACAGGGATAGGAAAACTGTTTTTT. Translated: CASRRETGIGKLFF.

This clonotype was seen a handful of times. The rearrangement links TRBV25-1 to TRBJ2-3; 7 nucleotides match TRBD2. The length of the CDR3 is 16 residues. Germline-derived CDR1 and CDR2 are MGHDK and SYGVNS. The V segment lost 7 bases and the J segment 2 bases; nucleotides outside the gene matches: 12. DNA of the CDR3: TGTGCCAGCACCGTTGCCGGGACTACAGTCACAGATACGCAGTATTTT. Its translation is CASTVAGTTVTDTQYF.

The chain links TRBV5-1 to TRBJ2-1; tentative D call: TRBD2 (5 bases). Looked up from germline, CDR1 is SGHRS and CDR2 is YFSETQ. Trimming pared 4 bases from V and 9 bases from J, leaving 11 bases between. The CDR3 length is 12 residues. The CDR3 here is CASSGELGEQFF. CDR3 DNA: TGCGCCAGCAGCGGGGAGCTGGGTGAGCAGTTCTTC.

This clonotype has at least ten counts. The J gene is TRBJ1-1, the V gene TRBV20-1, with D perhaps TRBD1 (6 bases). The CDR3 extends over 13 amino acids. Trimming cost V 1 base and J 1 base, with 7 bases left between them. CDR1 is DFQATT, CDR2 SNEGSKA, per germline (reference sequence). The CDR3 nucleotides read TGCAGTGCTAGAGGGACAGAGAACACTGAAGCTTTCTTT. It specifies CSARGTENTEAFF.

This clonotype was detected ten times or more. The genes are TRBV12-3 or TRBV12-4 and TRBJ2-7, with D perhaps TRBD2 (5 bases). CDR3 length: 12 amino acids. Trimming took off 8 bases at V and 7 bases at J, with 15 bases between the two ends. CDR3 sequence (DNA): TGTGCCAGCGGAGAGCGCACGGGGGAGCAGTACTTC. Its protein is CASGERTGEQYF.

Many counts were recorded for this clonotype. DNA for the CDR3: TGTGCCAGCAGTACTAGCGGGAGCACAGATACGCAGTATTTT. Protein sequence: CASSTSGSTDTQYF. The chain recombines TRBV18 with TRBJ2-3; 9 bases agree with TRBD2. J lost 0 bases, V lost 8 bases, and 3 bases had no gene match. The CDR3 loop spans 14 amino acids. Per the germline V gene, CDR1 is KGHSH and CDR2 is LQKENI.

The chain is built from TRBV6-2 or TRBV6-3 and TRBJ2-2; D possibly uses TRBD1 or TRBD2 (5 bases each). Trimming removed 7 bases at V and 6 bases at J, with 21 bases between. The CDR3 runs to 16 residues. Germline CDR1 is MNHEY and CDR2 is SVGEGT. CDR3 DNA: TGTGCCAGCACTCACCCGGGACGGAGATTACCCGGGGAGCTGTTTTTT. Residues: CASTHPGRRLPGELFF.

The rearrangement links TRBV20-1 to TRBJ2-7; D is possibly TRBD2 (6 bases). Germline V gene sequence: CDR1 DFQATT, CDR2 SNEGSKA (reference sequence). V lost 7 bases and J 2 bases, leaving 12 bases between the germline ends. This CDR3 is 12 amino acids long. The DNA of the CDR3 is TGCAGTGTGGCGGGACCGACCTACGAGCAGTACTTC. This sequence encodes CSVAGPTYEQYF.